The present T cell receptor beta chain was sequenced within a study of identifying expanded T cells in peripheral blood. Healthy donors had no documented immune events, such as infections, while sampled. This clone was recorded a few times. Antigen unknown. Per germline, CDR1 SGHNT and CDR2 YYREEE (reference sequence). V lost 4 bases and J 10 bases, leaving 18 bases between the germline ends. This CDR3 has 15 amino acids. Whole-study findings and limits: Across healthy donors, higher total template counts meant significantly greater approximately two-week count variance. Differentially abundant clones: about 1.1 between replicates, about 16 at about 13 days, 19 to 20 at four.

Clones were read by immunoSEQ multiplex PCR, and TCRdb kept only the in-frame ones, dropping some. The sample records about 80,000 clones, 88% being singletons. The receptor was derived from a person between 18 and 75 years old in good health. This rearrangement joins TRBV5-4 to TRBJ1-6; D gene uncertain. Sequences were obtained from blood. CDR3 bases: TGTGCCAGCAGCCCCGGAGTAGGTGTGGCCTCACCCCTCCACTTT. This gives the protein CASSPGVGVASPLHF.